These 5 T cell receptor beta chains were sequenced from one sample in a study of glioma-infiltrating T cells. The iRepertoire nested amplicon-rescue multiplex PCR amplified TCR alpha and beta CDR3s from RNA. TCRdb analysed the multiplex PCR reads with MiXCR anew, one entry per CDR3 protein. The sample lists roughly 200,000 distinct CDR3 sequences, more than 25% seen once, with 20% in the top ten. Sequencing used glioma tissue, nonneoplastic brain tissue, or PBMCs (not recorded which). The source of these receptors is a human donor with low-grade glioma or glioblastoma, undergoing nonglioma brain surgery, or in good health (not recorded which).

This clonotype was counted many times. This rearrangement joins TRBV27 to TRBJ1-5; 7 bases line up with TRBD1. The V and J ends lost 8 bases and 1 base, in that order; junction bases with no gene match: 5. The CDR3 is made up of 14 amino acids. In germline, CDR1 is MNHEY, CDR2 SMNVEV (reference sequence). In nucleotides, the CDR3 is TGTGCCAGCCCTTGGGACAGAAGCAATCAGCCCCAGCATTTT. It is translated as CASPWDRSNQPQHF.

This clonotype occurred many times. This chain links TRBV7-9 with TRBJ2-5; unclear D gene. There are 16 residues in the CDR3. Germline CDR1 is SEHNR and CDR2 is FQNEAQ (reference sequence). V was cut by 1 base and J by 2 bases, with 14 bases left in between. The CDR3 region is CASSLDSLGLQETQYF. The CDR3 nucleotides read TGTGCCAGCAGCTTAGATTCCCTAGGTTTACAAGAGACCCAGTACTTC. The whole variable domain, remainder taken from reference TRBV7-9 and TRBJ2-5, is DTGVSQNPRHKITKRGQNVTFRCDPISEHNRLYWYRQTLGQGPEFLTYFQNEAQLEKSRLLSDRFSAERPKGSFSTLEIQRTEQGDSAMYLCASSLDSLGLQETQYFGPGTRLLVL.

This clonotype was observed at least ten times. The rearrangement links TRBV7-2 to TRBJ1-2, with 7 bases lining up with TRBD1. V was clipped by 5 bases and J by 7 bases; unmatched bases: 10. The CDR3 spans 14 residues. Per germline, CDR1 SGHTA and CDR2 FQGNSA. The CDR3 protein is CASSTRGDRLGYTF. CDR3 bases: TGTGCCAGCAGCACCAGAGGGGACAGACTTGGCTACACCTTC.

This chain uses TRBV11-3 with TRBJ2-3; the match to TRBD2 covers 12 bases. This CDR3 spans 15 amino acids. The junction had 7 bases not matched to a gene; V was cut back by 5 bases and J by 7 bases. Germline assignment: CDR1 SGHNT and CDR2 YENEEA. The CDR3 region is CASSHRLAGAYTQYF. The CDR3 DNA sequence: TGTGCCAGCAGCCATAGACTAGCGGGAGCATATACGCAGTATTTT.

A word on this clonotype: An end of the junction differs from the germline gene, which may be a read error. The CDR3 here is CAGRERSSYNEQFF. The CDR3 nucleotides are TGTGCCGGCAGAGAGAGGAGCTCCTACAATGAGCAGTTCTTC. The rearrangement uses TRBV27 and TRBJ2-1, with D uncertain. Germline lookup yields CDR1 MNHEY and CDR2 SMNVEV (reference sequence). The CDR3 is made up of 14 amino acids.